Following are 2 T cell receptor beta chains from one sample sequenced in a study of molecular identifiers for immune sequencing clone quantification. TCRdb itself ran the PCR reads through MiXCR, one entry per CDR3 protein. Of under 600,000 distinct CDR3 sequences listed, around a fifth are singletons. Sequencing was performed on naive CD8+ T cells from blood, with Jurkat cell RNA spiked in. The sample's subset: FACS-sorted CD8+CD4-CCR7+CD45RA+ naive T cells. The receptors were gathered from a human donor in good health. Some libraries in this study had Jurkat cell RNA spiked in.

This chain links TRBV4-3 with TRBJ2-7; weak D call: TRBD2 (6 bases). V lost 2 bases and J lost 4, with 15 bases in between. The CDR3 loop spans 15 amino acids. In germline, CDR1 is LGHNA, CDR2 YSLEER. DNA for the CDR3: TGCGCCAGCAGCCAACGGGGGTCGCGAGCTTACGAGCAGTACTTC. It yields the protein CASSQRGSRAYEQYF.

This clonotype was seen ten or more times. The V call is TRBV11-2, the J call TRBJ1-1; D unclear. Trimming cost V 2 bases and J 0 bases, with 19 bases left between them. Germline V gene data show CDR1 as SGHAT and CDR2 as FQNNGV. The CDR3 consists of 18 residues. CDR3 region: CASSLFPRTETMNTEAFF. DNA of the CDR3: TGTGCCAGCAGCTTATTTCCACGGACCGAAACCATGAACACTGAAGCTTTCTTT. Full variable domain (rest looked up from reference TRBV11-2 and TRBJ1-1): EAGVAQSPRYKIIEKRQSVAFWCNPISGHATLYWYQQILGQGPKLLIQFQNNGVVDDSQLPKDRFSAERLKGVDSTLKIQPAKLEDSAVYLCASSLFPRTETMNTEAFFGQGTRLTVV.